Described below is a single T cell receptor (beta chain) sequence and its context. Its antigen is unknown. The sample is drawn from a study of Ad26.COV2.S vaccination and SARS-CoV-2 variants. General study results and limits: Breadth and depth estimates from TCRs may understate total T cell responses.

The CDR3 covers 17 residues. V lost 2 bases and J 10 bases, leaving 23 bases between the germline ends. Germline lookup yields CDR1 LNHNV and CDR2 YYDKDF (reference sequence). The table came from immunoSEQ multiplex PCR; TCRdb's copy has only in-frame clones and leaves some out. The top ten clones hold more than 9% of a sample with around 450,000 clones, about 93% of them seen once. Treatment specified: over 15 received Ad26.COV2.S at low or high dose, single or two shots; a few received placebo; per-sample allocation not given. The study sampled participants on day 63 after the first vaccine or placebo injection.

Sequenced here: peripheral blood, sampled in a trial of Ad26.COV2.S vaccine versus placebo. This sequence was found in a person aged 18-60 years who received the Ad26.COV2.S COVID-19 vaccine or a placebo. The genes are TRBV15 and TRBJ2-2, with a tentative D call TRBD1 (6 bases). The CDR3 here is CATSRLWRTDVSVELFF. The CDR3 DNA reads TGTGCCACCAGCAGACTCTGGCGGACAGATGTTAGTGTGGAGCTGTTTTTT.